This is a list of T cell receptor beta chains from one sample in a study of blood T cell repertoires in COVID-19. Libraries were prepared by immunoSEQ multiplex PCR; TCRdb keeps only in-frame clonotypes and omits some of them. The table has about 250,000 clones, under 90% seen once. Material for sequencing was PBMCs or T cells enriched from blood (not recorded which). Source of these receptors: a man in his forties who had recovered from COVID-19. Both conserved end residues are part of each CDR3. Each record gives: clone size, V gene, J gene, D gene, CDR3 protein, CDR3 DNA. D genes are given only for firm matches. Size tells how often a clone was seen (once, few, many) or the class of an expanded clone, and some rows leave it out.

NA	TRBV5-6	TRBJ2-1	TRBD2	CASSRPGLGEDNEQFF	TGTGCCAGCAGCCGACCGGGACTAGGGGAAGACAATGAGCAGTTCTTC
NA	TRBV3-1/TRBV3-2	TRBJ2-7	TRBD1	CASSPGTGVYEQYF	TGTGCCAGCAGCCCCGGGACAGGGGTCTACGAGCAGTACTTC
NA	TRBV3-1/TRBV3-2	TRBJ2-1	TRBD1	CASSQDRDGTASYNEQFF	TGTGCCAGCAGCCAAGATCGGGACGGGACAGCCTCCTACAATGAGCAGTTCTTC
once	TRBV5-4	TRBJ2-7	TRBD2	CASSPSGSGEQYF	TGTGCCAGCAGCCCTAGCGGGAGTGGCGAGCAGTACTTC
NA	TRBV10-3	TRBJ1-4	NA	CAISAGPPRANEKLFF	TGTGCCATCAGTGCAGGACCCCCGAGGGCTAATGAAAAACTGTTTTTT
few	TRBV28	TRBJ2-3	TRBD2	CASSPPPSGGTQYF	TGTGCCAGCAGCCCTCCCCCGAGCGGGGGGACGCAGTATTTT
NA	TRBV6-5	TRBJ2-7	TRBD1	CASRGTGYEQYF	TGTGCCAGCAGGGGGACAGGGTACGAGCAGTACTTC
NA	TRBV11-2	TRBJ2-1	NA	CASSPWSSFEVDEQFF	TGTGCCAGCAGCCCCTGGTCGAGTTTTGAAGTCGATGAGCAGTTCTTC
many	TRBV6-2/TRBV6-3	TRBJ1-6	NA	CASSTQIRRTYNSPLHF	TGTGCCAGCAGCACCCAAATACGACGGACATATAATTCACCCCTCCACTTT
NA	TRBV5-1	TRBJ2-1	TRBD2	CASARLAEHNEQFF	TGCGCCAGCGCAAGACTAGCGGAACACAATGAGCAGTTCTTC
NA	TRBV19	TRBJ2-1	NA	CASSATSGSSMEQFF	TGTGCCAGTAGTGCGACTAGTGGGAGCTCGATGGAGCAGTTCTTC
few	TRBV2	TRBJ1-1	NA	CASSETGPNTEAFF	TGTGCCAGCAGTGAAACAGGCCCGAACACTGAAGCTTTCTTT
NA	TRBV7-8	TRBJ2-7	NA	CASSPIGGIPYEQYF	TGTGCCAGCAGTCCAATAGGAGGGATCCCCTACGAGCAGTACTTC
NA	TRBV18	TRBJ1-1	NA	CASSPTGQGSTEAFF	TGTGCCAGCTCACCAACGGGTCAGGGGTCGACTGAAGCTTTCTTT
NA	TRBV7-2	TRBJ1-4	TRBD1	CASSSSDRGREKLFF	TGTGCCAGCAGCTCGTCGGACAGGGGGAGGGAAAAACTGTTTTTT